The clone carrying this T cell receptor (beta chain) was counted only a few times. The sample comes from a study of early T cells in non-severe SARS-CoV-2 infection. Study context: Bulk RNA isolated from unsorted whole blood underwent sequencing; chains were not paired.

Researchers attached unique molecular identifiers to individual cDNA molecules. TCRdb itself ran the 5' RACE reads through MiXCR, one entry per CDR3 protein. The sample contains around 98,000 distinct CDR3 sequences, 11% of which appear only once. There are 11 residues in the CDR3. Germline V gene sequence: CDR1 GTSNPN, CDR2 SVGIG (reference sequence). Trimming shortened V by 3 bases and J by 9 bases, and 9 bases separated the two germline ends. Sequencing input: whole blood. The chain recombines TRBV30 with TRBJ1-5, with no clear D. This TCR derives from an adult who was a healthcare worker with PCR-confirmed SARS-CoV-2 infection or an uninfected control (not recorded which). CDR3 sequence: CAWSTTGPQHF. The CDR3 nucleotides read TGTGCCTGGAGCACAACTGGGCCCCAGCATTTT.